This paragraph covers one T cell receptor beta chain sequence. What it binds is unknown. Trimming shortened V by 3 bases and J by 8 bases, and 24 bases separated the two germline ends. Germline values: CDR1 SGDLS, CDR2 YYNGEE. This CDR3 spans 17 amino acids. This entry belongs to a study of T cell responses to AZD1222 COVID-19 vaccine. Notes on the study in general: Spike-wide coverage was observed for vaccine-associated CD4 TCRs, with dominant responses at 160-218 and 743-854. Reports indicate that nearly half of spike-specific TCRs are directed at unmutated variant regions.

The method was immunoSEQ multiplex PCR; TCRdb's version includes in-frame clones alone and lacks a portion of them. Of 85,000 to 100,000 clones listed, approximately 89% are singletons. The receptor's source is an adult who received the AZD1222 COVID-19 vaccine. V is TRBV9 and J is TRBJ2-1; D is possibly TRBD2 (5 bases). The sequences come from peripheral blood, collected 28 days after the second AZD1222 dose. CDR3 amino acids: CASSARPFPEGMDEQFF. CDR3 coding DNA: TGTGCCAGCAGCGCCCGACCCTTTCCAGAGGGAATGGATGAGCAGTTCTTC.